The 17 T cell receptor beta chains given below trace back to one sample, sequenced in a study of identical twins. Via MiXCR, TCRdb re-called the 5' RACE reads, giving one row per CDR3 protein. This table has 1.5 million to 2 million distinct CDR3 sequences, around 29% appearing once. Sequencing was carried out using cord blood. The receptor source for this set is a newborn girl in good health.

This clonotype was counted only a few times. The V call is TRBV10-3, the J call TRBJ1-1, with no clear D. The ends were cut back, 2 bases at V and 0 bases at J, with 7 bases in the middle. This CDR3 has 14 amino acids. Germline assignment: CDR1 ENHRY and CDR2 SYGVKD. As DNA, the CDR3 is TGTGCCATCAGTGAGGGTCCGATGAACACTGAAGCTTTCTTT. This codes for CAISEGPMNTEAFF.

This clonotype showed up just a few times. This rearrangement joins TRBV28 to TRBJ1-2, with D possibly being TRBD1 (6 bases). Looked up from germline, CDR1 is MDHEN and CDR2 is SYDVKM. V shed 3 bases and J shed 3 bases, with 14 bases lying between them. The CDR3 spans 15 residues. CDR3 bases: TGTGCCAGCAGTTTTTCGGACAGCCTCTACTATGGCTACACCTTC. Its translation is CASSFSDSLYYGYTF.

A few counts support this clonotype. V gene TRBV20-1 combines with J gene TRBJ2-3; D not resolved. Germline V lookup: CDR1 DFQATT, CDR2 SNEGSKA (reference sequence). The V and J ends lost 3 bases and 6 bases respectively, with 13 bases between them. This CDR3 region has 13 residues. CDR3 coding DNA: TGCAGTGCTAGTGGCCACGCGACGGATACGCAGTATTTT. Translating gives CSASGHATDTQYF.

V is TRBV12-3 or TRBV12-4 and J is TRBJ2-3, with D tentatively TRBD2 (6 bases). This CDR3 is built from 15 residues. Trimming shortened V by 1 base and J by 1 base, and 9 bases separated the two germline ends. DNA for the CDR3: TGTGCCAGCAGTTTAGGCCAGCGGGGCACAGATACGCAGTATTTT. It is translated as CASSLGQRGTDTQYF.

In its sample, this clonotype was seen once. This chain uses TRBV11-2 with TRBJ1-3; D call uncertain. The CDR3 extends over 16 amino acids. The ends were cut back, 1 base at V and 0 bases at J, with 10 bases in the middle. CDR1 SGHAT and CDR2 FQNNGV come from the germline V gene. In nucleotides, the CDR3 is TGTGCCAGCAGCTTAGGCGGTTTCGTCTCTGGAAACACCATATATTTT. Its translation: CASSLGGFVSGNTIYF.

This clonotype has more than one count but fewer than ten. CDR3 sequence reads: CATSAFPPMRGTGETQYF. CDR3 DNA: TGTGCCACCAGTGCATTCCCCCCGATGAGGGGAACTGGAGAGACCCAGTACTTC. The chain employs TRBV24-1 and TRBJ2-5, with D possibly called TRBD1 or TRBD2 (5 bases each). Trimming removed 5 bases at V and 4 bases at J, with 25 bases between. This CDR3 region has 18 residues. Germline loops: CDR1 KGHDR, CDR2 SFDVKD.

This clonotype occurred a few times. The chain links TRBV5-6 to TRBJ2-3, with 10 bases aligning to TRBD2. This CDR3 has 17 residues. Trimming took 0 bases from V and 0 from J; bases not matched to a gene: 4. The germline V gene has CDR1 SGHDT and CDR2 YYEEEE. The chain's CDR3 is CASSLEGLAVSTDTQYF. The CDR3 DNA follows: TGTGCCAGCAGCTTGGAAGGACTAGCGGTGAGCACAGATACGCAGTATTTT.

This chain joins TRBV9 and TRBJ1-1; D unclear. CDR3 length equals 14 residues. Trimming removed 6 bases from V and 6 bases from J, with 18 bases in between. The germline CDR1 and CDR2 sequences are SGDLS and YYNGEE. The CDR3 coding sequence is TGTGCCAGCACCTCCCTGGAATCACGGGCTGAAGCTTTCTTT. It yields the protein CASTSLESRAEAFF.

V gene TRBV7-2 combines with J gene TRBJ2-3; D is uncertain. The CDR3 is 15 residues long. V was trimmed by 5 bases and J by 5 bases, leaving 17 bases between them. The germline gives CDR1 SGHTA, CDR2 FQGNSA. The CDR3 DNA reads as TGTGCCAGCAGCCAGCAGGCGGCCCGAGAAGATACGCAGTATTTT. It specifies CASSQQAAREDTQYF.

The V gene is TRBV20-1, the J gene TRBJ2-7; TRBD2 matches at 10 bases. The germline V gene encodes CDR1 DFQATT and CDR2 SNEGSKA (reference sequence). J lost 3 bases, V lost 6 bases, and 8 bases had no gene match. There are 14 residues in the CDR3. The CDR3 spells CSAVGASGGYEQYF. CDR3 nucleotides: TGCAGTGCAGTGGGGGCTAGCGGGGGCTACGAGCAGTACTTC.

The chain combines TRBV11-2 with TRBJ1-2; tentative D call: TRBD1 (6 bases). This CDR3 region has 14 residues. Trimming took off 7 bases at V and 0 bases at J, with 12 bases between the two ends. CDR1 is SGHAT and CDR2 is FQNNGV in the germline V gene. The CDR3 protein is CASTLGQPNYGYTF. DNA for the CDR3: TGTGCCAGCACCCTCGGACAGCCTAACTATGGCTACACCTTC. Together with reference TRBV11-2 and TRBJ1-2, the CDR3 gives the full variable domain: EAGVAQSPRYKIIEKRQSVAFWCNPISGHATLYWYQQILGQGPKLLIQFQNNGVVDDSQLPKDRFSAERLKGVDSTLKIQPAKLEDSAVYLCASTLGQPNYGYTFGSGTRLTVV.

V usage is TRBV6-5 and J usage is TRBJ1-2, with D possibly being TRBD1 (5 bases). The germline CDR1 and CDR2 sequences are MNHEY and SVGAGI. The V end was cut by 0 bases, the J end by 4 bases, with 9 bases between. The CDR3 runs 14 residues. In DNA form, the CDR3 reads TGTGCCAGCAGTTACTCCGGGACGGCCTATGGCTACACCTTC. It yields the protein CASSYSGTAYGYTF.

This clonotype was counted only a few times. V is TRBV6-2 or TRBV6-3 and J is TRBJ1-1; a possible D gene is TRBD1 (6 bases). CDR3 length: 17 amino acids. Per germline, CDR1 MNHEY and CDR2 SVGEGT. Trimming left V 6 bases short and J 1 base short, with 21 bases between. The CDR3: CASRNFGGVDSNTEAFF. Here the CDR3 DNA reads TGTGCCAGCAGAAATTTTGGGGGCGTCGATTCGAACACTGAAGCTTTCTTT.

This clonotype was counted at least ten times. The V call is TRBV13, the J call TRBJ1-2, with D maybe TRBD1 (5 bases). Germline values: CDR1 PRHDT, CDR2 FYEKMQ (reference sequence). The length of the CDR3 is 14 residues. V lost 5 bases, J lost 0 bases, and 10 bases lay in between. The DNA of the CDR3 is TGTGCCAGCAGCCCATCCAGGGCTAACTATGGCTACACCTTC. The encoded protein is CASSPSRANYGYTF.

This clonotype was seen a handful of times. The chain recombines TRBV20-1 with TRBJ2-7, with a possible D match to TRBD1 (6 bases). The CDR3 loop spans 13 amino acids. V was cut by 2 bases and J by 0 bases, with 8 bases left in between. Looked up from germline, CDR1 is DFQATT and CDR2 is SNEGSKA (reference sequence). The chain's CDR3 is CSARRGFSYEQYF. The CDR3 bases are TGCAGTGCTAGAAGGGGGTTCTCCTACGAGCAGTACTTC.

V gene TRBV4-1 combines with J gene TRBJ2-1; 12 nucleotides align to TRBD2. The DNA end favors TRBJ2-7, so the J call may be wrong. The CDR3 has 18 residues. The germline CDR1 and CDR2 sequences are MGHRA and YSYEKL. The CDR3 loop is CASSHPGITSGRSDEQYF. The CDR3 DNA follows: TGCGCCAGCAGCCATCCCGGGATTACTAGCGGGAGGAGTGATGAGCAGTACTTC.

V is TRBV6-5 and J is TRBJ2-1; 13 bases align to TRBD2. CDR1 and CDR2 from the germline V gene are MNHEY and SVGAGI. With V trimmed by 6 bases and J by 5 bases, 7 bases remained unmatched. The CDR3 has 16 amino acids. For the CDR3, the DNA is TGTGCCAGCAGCCGCGGAGGACTAGCGGGAGACAATGAGCAGTTCTTC. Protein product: CASSRGGLAGDNEQFF.